Listed here are 32 T cell receptor beta chains from one sample, sequenced in a study of T cell clonality in common variable immunodeficiency. The assay was immunoSEQ multiplex PCR, and TCRdb's table has in-frame clones only and misses some. This repertoire holds some 38,000 clones, and none appear only once. The sequenced sample consisted of peripheral blood mononuclear cells. The receptors shown here come from a person aged 18 to 70 in good health.

This clone was observed many times. The CDR3 goes on 3 residues after the read ends, and that part is filled in from the germline J gene. The chain links TRBV20-1 to TRBJ2-5; the D gene is possibly TRBD2 (6 bases). This CDR3 spans 14 amino acids. From germline, CDR1 is DFQATT and CDR2 SNEGSKA (reference sequence). The V end was cut by 6 bases, the J end by 4 bases, with 18 bases between. The CDR3 bases that were read are TGCAGTGCGGAGGTCCTAGCGTTACTAGAGACC. Translating gives CSAEVLALLET. In full, the CDR3 is CSAEVLALLETQYF.

This clone was detected many times. CDR3 sequence reads: CASSIPGGYYGYTF. The sequenced part of the CDR3 DNA is TGTGCCAGTAGTATTCCAGGGGGATACTATGGC. The J gene is TRBJ1-2, the V gene TRBV19; 7 bases align to TRBD1. The read ends 3 residues early relative to the CDR3; the germline J gene fills the gap. Germline CDR1 reads LNHDA; CDR2 reads SQIVND (reference sequence). V dropped 3 bases and J dropped 3; count of bases not matched to a gene: 4. CDR3 length equals 14 residues. Filled out from reference TRBV19 and TRBJ1-2, the complete variable domain reads DGGITQSPKYLFRKEGQNVTLSCEQNLNHDAMYWYRQDPGQGLRLIYYSQIVNDFQKGDIAEGYSVSREKKESFPLTVTSAQKNPTAFYLCASSIPGGYYGYTFGSGTRLTVV.

This clone has a count of ten or more. The CDR3 extends 3 residues past the end of the read, so its final part is completed from the germline J gene. This sequence joins TRBV20-1 and TRBJ2-7; 9 positions match TRBD1. After removal of 4 bases from V and 2 bases from J, the junction contained 6 bases not matched to a gene. CDR1 is DFQATT and CDR2 is SNEGSKA in the germline V gene (reference sequence). The CDR3 spans 14 residues. The CDR3 loop is CSAIRDRATYEQYF. CDR3 bases read: TGCAGTGCTATCCGGGACAGGGCCACCTACGAG.

This clone was seen ten or more times. The read finishes 3 residues shy of the CDR3 end, and the germline J gene is used to complete it. V and J are TRBV20-1 and TRBJ2-3, with 10 positions matching TRBD2. V was pared by 0 bases and J by 1 base, with 10 bases of the junction left unmatched. Germline V gene lookup returns CDR1 DFQATT and CDR2 SNEGSKA (reference sequence). CDR3 length: 18 amino acids. The CDR3 sequence: CSARDLAGAGAGTDTQYF. The part of the CDR3 DNA that was read is TGCAGTGCTAGAGATCTAGCGGGGGCCGGGGCGGGCACAGATACG.

This clone was detected many times. The read halts 3 residues ahead of the CDR3 end, with the missing end drawn from the germline J gene. V is TRBV5-6 and J is TRBJ2-7; TRBD1 agrees at 8 bases. V shed 0 bases and J 2 bases; nucleotides not matched to a gene: 4. Germline-derived CDR1 and CDR2 are SGHDT and YYEEEE. The CDR3 is 15 amino acids. This CDR3 is CASSLGSTGAYEQYF. CDR3 DNA (partial): TGTGCCAGCAGCTTGGGATCGACAGGGGCCTACGAG.

This clone was recorded many times. The CDR3 end is not reached by the read, which stops 3 residues before it; the germline J gene fills it in. The chain couples TRBV4-1 to TRBJ1-5; D ambiguous. The V gene lost 3 bases and the J gene lost 1 base, with 10 bases spanning the gap. The germline V gene encodes CDR1 MGHRA and CDR2 YSYEKL. The CDR3 runs 15 residues. Incomplete CDR3 DNA: TGCGCCAGCAGCCACTCCGTTGGCAGCAATCAGCCC. Residues: CASSHSVGSNQP. The entire CDR3 protein is CASSHSVGSNQPQHF.

Many counts were recorded for this clone. The read comes to an end 3 residues before the CDR3 does, leaving the germline J gene to fill in the end. The chain has TRBV20-1 and TRBJ2-7; 8 nucleotides agree with TRBD2. After removal of 0 bases from V and 2 bases from J, the junction contained 3 bases not matched to a gene. The CDR3 runs 14 residues. Germline-derived CDR1 and CDR2 are DFQATT and SNEGSKA (reference sequence). Incomplete CDR3 DNA: TGCAGTGCTAGAGAGACTAGCGCGACCTACGAG. It is translated as CSARETSATYE. The entire CDR3 sequence reads CSARETSATYEQYF.

Concerning this clone itself: The CDR3 goes on 3 residues after the read ends, and that part is filled in from the germline J gene. The gene calls are TRBV18 and TRBJ1-1, with D possibly matching TRBD1 (6 bases). Germline loops: CDR1 KGHSH, CDR2 LQKENI. This CDR3 has 15 amino acids. The CDR3 reads CASSPLSGVGETAFF. CDR3 DNA, as far as it was read: TGTGCCAGCTCACCACTCTCAGGGGTCGGAGAGACC.

At least ten counts were recorded for this clone. The sequence runs out 3 residues before the end of the CDR3; the remainder is reconstructed from the germline J gene. The chain employs TRBV6-2 or TRBV6-3 and TRBJ2-3, with 7 bases aligning to TRBD2. J was trimmed by 4 bases and V by 8 bases; bases with no gene match: 6. The CDR3 is 13 residues long. CDR1 is MNHEY, CDR2 SVGEGT, per germline. The sequenced CDR3 bases are TGTGCCAGCTCAGAACTAGCGCCAGATACG. Protein sequence: CASSELAPDT. The whole CDR3 sequence reads CASSELAPDTQYF.

This clone was seen at least ten times. The read comes to an end 3 residues before the CDR3 does, leaving the germline J gene to fill in the end. The genes are TRBV6-2 or TRBV6-3 and TRBJ2-7, with 12 bases matching TRBD2. The ends lost 6 bases at V and 2 bases at J; junction bases unmatched: 5. Looked up from germline, CDR1 is MNHEY and CDR2 is SVGEGT. The CDR3 is made up of 15 amino acids. The CDR3 loop is CASRPGLAGTYEQYF. Partial CDR3 DNA: TGTGCCAGCAGGCCCGGACTAGCGGGAACCTACGAG.

This clone was found many times. From the germline J gene comes the end of the CDR3, since the read stops 3 residues before it. V is TRBV3-1 (or the pseudogene TRBV3-2) and J is TRBJ2-7, with 9 positions matching TRBD1. Germline trimming cut 6 bases from V and 6 bases from J; bases unmatched to any gene: 6. The V gene's germline CDR1 is LGHDT and CDR2 YNNKEL (reference sequence). This CDR3 is built from 13 residues. CDR3 DNA, as far as it was read: TGTGCCAGCAGGAGGACAGGGGCAATCGAG. Protein: CASRRTGAIE. The entire CDR3 sequence reads CASRRTGAIEQYF.

This clone was seen ten or more times. The read comes to an end 3 residues before the CDR3 does, leaving the germline J gene to fill in the end. This chain joins TRBV5-1 and TRBJ2-2; 14 bases line up with TRBD2. The CDR3 contains 20 residues. Germline V gene data show CDR1 as SGHRS and CDR2 as YFSETQ. After removal of 4 bases from V and 1 base from J, the junction contained 12 bases not matched to a gene. The CDR3 DNA, read in part, is TGCGCCAGCAGCGGATTTCCGGGACTAGCGGGAGAAAGGAACACCGGGGAG. This encodes CASSGFPGLAGERNTGE. The entire CDR3 protein reads CASSGFPGLAGERNTGELFF.

This clone was observed a handful of times. The read finishes 3 residues shy of the CDR3 end, and the germline J gene is used to complete it. V gene TRBV6-1 combines with J gene TRBJ1-5; TRBD1 might be the D (6 bases). V lost 2 bases and J lost 6, with 14 bases in between. CDR3 length equals 15 residues. Germline V gene sequence: CDR1 MNHNS, CDR2 SASEGT. Here the CDR3 reads CASSERPQGGQPQHF. The part of the CDR3 DNA that was read is TGTGCCAGCAGTGAACGGCCTCAAGGGGGTCAGCCC.

This clone came up a few times. The read halts 3 residues ahead of the CDR3 end, with the missing end drawn from the germline J gene. The chain couples TRBV30 to TRBJ1-5; 8 nucleotides match TRBD1. Germline V CDR1 and CDR2: GTSNPN, SVGIG (reference sequence). With V trimmed by 1 base and J by 6 bases, 5 bases remained unmatched. The CDR3 covers 14 residues. The part of the CDR3 DNA that was read is TGTGCCTGGAGTGGGACAGGGTGGAGTCAGCCC. Translation gives CAWSGTGWSQP. The entire CDR3 protein is CAWSGTGWSQPQHF. The entire variable domain, with the rest obtained from reference TRBV30 and TRBJ1-5, is as follows: SQTIHQWPATLVQPVGSPLSLECTVEGTSNPNLYWYRQAAGRGLQLLFYSVGIGQISSEVPQNLSASRPQDRQFILSSKKLLLSDSGFYLCAWSGTGWSQPQHFGDGTRLSIL.

This clone was counted at least ten times. The CDR3 reads CASSPETSGTDEQYF. The CDR3 bases that were read are TGTGCCAGCAGTCCAGAGACTAGCGGGACCGACGAG. The chain links TRBV12-3 or TRBV12-4 to TRBJ2-7, with 11 bases matching TRBD2. Read data end 3 residues before the CDR3 end; the end is taken from the germline J gene. J was trimmed by 5 bases and V by 5 bases; bases with no gene match: 8. There are 15 residues in the CDR3.

This clone was observed at least ten times. The DNA ends 3 residues before the CDR3 does, and the rest of the CDR3 is filled in from the germline J gene. This chain connects TRBV20-1 to TRBJ1-5, with a possible D match to TRBD1 (6 bases). CDR1 and CDR2 (germline): DFQATT, SNEGSKA (reference sequence). V gave up 7 bases and J gave up 0 bases, with 7 bases separating them. This CDR3 is 12 amino acids long. CDR3 DNA (partial): TGCAGTGTGGACAGTAGCAATCAGCCC. This codes for CSVDSSNQP. The complete CDR3 protein is CSVDSSNQPQHF.

This clone was recorded at least ten times. Read data end 3 residues before the CDR3 end; the end is taken from the germline J gene. This sequence joins TRBV4-2 and TRBJ2-3; 8 nucleotides agree with TRBD2. The junction had 9 bases not matched to a gene; V was cut back by 3 bases and J by 4 bases. This CDR3 comprises 16 residues. Per germline, CDR1 LGHNA and CDR2 YNFKEQ. The CDR3 region is CASSHRAGDGADTQYF. The covered CDR3 bases are TGTGCCAGCAGCCACAGAGCGGGAGATGGGGCAGATACG.

Turning to this clone: With the read ending 3 residues before the CDR3 end, the germline J gene is used to fill in that end. This chain joins TRBV19 and TRBJ1-5; D not certain. V shed 3 bases and J shed 4 bases, with 10 bases lying between them. The CDR3 contains 14 residues. Germline values: CDR1 LNHDA, CDR2 SQIVND (reference sequence). CDR3 residues: CASSIRTENQPQHF. The part of the CDR3 DNA that was read is TGTGCCAGTAGTATCCGAACAGAGAATCAGCCC.

This clone was observed at least ten times. The read halts 3 residues ahead of the CDR3 end, with the missing end drawn from the germline J gene. V usage is TRBV5-4 and J usage is TRBJ1-4; no reliable D call. CDR1 and CDR2 from the germline V gene are SGHNT and YYREEE (reference sequence). The V gene lost 3 bases and the J gene lost 6 bases, with 12 bases spanning the gap. The CDR3 runs to 14 residues. The CDR3 reads CASSSDIVDEKLFF. CDR3 bases read: TGTGCCAGCAGCTCTGACATCGTCGATGAAAAA.

This clone was observed at least ten times. Read data end 3 residues before the CDR3 end; the end is taken from the germline J gene. V is TRBV2 and J is TRBJ2-7, with a tentative D call TRBD1 (5 bases). CDR1 and CDR2 (germline): SNHLY, FYNNEI. This CDR3 spans 14 amino acids. Trimming cost V 2 bases and J 3 bases, with 11 bases left between them. The part of the CDR3 DNA that was read is TGTGCCAGCAGTGAATACGACAGTAACTACGAG. Translation gives CASSEYDSNYE. Given in full, the CDR3 is CASSEYDSNYEQYF. The full variable domain, in which reference TRBV2 and TRBJ2-7 provide the parts outside the CDR3, is EPEVTQTPSHQVTQMGQEVILRCVPISNHLYFYWYRQILGQKVEFLVSFYNNEISEKSEIFDDQFSVERPDGSNFTLKIRSTKLEDSAMYFCASSEYDSNYEQYFGPGTRLTVT.

This clone appeared many times. The CDR3 end is not reached by the read, which stops 3 residues before it; the germline J gene fills it in. V is TRBV19 and J is TRBJ1-1, with a tentative D call TRBD1 (5 bases). The CDR3 sequence is 14 residues long. CDR1 and CDR2 from the germline V gene are LNHDA and SQIVND (reference sequence). Trimming took 7 bases from V and 1 from J, leaving 13 bases between them. CDR3 in amino acids: CASNEGRKNTEAFF. The CDR3 bases that were read are TGTGCCAGTAATGAGGGGAGGAAGAACACTGAA.

This clone was seen at least ten times. The junction differs from germline at one of its ends, possibly a read error. The read finishes 3 residues shy of the CDR3 end, and the germline J gene is used to complete it. The gene calls are TRBV7-7 and TRBJ2-2, with 9 nucleotides matching TRBD1. From germline, CDR1 is SSHAT and CDR2 FNYEAQ (reference sequence). The CDR3 has 16 residues. Partial CDR3 DNA: TGTGCTAGCAGCCCGACAGGGGGTTGGGGTACCGGGGAG. Translating it yields CASSPTGGWGTGE. The complete CDR3 sequence is CASSPTGGWGTGELFF.

This clone was seen repeatedly, ten times or more. The read is 3 residues too short to cover the CDR3 end, so that end is filled in from the germline J gene. This chain uses TRBV10-3 with TRBJ2-7; the match to TRBD1 covers 9 bases. Germline CDR1 and CDR2: ENHRY and SYGVKD. The CDR3 covers 16 residues. After removal of 4 bases from V and 3 bases from J, the junction contained 10 bases not matched to a gene. The CDR3 sequence: CAISGRGGTGSYEQYF. The covered CDR3 bases are TGTGCCATCAGTGGACGGGGAGGGACAGGGAGCTACGAG.

This clone appeared many times. The CDR3 DNA, read in part, is TGTGCCAGCAGTTCAGGGGTTGCAGCCTATAATTCACCC. It codes for CASSSGVAAYNSP. The whole CDR3 protein is CASSSGVAAYNSPLHF. The chain joins TRBV12-3 or TRBV12-4 to TRBJ1-6, with D tentatively TRBD1 (6 bases). From the germline J gene comes the end of the CDR3, since the read stops 3 residues before it. Trimming shortened V by 4 bases and J by 2 bases, and 12 bases separated the two germline ends. This CDR3 spans 16 amino acids.

This clone appeared many times. The read is 3 residues too short to cover the CDR3 end, so that end is filled in from the germline J gene. The chain couples TRBV7-9 to TRBJ2-5, with D maybe TRBD2 (5 bases). The germline V gene encodes CDR1 SEHNR and CDR2 FQNEAQ (reference sequence). The ends were cut back, 6 bases at V and 5 bases at J, with 19 bases in the middle. CDR3 size: 15 residues. CDR3 sequence reads: CASSRASTRGETQYF. Incomplete CDR3 DNA: TGTGCCAGCAGTCGTGCATCTACCCGGGGTGAGACC.

This clone was observed at least ten times. From the germline J gene comes the end of the CDR3, since the read stops 3 residues before it. This chain connects TRBV6-4 to TRBJ2-1; 13 bases align to TRBD2. CDR3 length equals 15 residues. From germline, CDR1 is MRHNA and CDR2 SNTAGT. The junction had 0 bases not matched to a gene; V was cut back by 2 bases and J by 5 bases. CDR3 loop: CASSDGTSGNNEQFF. Incomplete CDR3 DNA: TGTGCCAGCAGTGACGGGACTAGCGGGAACAATGAG.

The table lists this clone with many counts. The sequence runs out 3 residues before the end of the CDR3; the remainder is reconstructed from the germline J gene. This sequence joins TRBV7-8 and TRBJ2-3; D gene unclear. The CDR3 has 14 amino acids. The germline CDR1 and CDR2 sequences are SGHVS and FQNEAQ. The germline V and J ends were trimmed by 2 bases and 6 bases, with 12 bases remaining between them. The CDR3 DNA, read in part, is TGTGCCAGCAGCTTATTCCTAGAGGCTGATACG. Translation gives CASSLFLEADT. In full, the CDR3 is CASSLFLEADTQYF.

Regarding this clone: The read terminates 3 residues ahead of where the CDR3 ends, so the germline J gene completes it. This chain uses TRBV19 with TRBJ2-1; D not certain. CDR3 length: 16 residues. CDR1 and CDR2 from the germline V gene are LNHDA and SQIVND (reference sequence). V lost 3 bases, J lost 8 bases, and 20 bases lay in between. The DNA read from the CDR3 is TGTGCCAGTAGTATTGACGACTTCCGTACCGGATATGAG. It specifies CASSIDDFRTGYE. The full CDR3 protein is CASSIDDFRTGYEQFF. Full variable domain (outside the CDR3, taken from reference TRBV19 and TRBJ2-1): DGGITQSPKYLFRKEGQNVTLSCEQNLNHDAMYWYRQDPGQGLRLIYYSQIVNDFQKGDIAEGYSVSREKKESFPLTVTSAQKNPTAFYLCASSIDDFRTGYEQFFGPGTRLTVL.

This clone has ten or more counts. The read ends 3 residues shy of where the CDR3 ends; the end is completed using the germline J gene. Other DNA sequences in the sample encode the same CDR3. This rearrangement joins TRBV5-4 to TRBJ1-4, with 8 nucleotides matching TRBD1. This CDR3 is built from 15 residues. Germline CDR1 and CDR2: SGHNT and YYREEE (reference sequence). V shed 4 bases and J 7 bases; nucleotides not matched to a gene: 9. The DNA read from the CDR3 is TGTGCCAGCAGCGCCGGAGGACAGGGCCGTGAAAAA. Its protein product is CASSAGGQGREK. The CDR3 in its entirety is CASSAGGQGREKLFF. The full variable domain, with the rest looked up from reference TRBV5-4 and TRBJ1-4, is ETGVTQSPTHLIKTRGQQVTLRCSSQSGHNTVSWYQQALGQGPQFIFQYYREEENGRGNFPPRFSGLQFPNYSSELNVNALELDDSALYLCASSAGGQGREKLFFGSGTQLSVL.

This clone has a count of ten or more. Read sequence stops 3 residues before the CDR3 end, and the germline J gene provides the missing end. This sequence joins TRBV20-1 and TRBJ2-5; 8 nucleotides match TRBD1. The J segment lost 4 bases and the V segment lost 4 bases, leaving 8 bases of the junction unmatched. In germline, CDR1 is DFQATT, CDR2 SNEGSKA (reference sequence). The CDR3 is 14 residues long. The CDR3 here is CSATLRTGRETQYF. Partial CDR3 DNA: TGCAGTGCTACACTACGGACAGGGAGAGAGACC.

The table lists this clone with many counts. The CDR3 extends 3 residues past the end of the read, so its final part is completed from the germline J gene. The genes are TRBV5-1 and TRBJ1-2, with D perhaps matching TRBD1 (6 bases). The CDR3 runs to 18 residues. The germline V gene has CDR1 SGHRS and CDR2 YFSETQ. V was cut by 3 bases and J by 0 bases, with 21 bases left in between. The CDR3 is CASSSLPRGEVANYGYTF. The CDR3 bases that were read are TGCGCCAGCAGCTCCTTACCCAGGGGAGAAGTAGCTAACTATGGC.

The sample holds many counts of this clone. The read comes to an end 3 residues before the CDR3 does, leaving the germline J gene to fill in the end. The rearrangement links TRBV19 to TRBJ2-7; D ambiguous. V lost 3 bases and J 0 bases, leaving 12 bases between the germline ends. The CDR3 covers 15 residues. CDR1 and CDR2 from the germline V gene are LNHDA and SQIVND (reference sequence). The sequenced CDR3 bases are TGTGCCAGTAGTATTAAGGGTCAGACCTCCTACGAG. The encoded protein is CASSIKGQTSYE. The entire CDR3 sequence reads CASSIKGQTSYEQYF.